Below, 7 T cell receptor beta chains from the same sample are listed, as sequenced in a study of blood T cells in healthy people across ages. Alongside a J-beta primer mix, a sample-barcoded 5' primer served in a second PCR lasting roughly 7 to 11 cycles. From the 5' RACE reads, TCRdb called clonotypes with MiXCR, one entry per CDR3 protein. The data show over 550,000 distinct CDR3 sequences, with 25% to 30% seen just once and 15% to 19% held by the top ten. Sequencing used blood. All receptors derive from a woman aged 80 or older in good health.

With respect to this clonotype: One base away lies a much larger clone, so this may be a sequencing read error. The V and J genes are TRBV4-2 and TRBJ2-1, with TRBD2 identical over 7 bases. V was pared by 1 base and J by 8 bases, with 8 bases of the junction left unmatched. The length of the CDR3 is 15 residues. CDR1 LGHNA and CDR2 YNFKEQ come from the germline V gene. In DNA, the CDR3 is TGTGCCAGCAGCCAAGGTACCGGACTAGTCCATGAGCAGTTCTTC. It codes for CASSQGTGLVHEQFF.

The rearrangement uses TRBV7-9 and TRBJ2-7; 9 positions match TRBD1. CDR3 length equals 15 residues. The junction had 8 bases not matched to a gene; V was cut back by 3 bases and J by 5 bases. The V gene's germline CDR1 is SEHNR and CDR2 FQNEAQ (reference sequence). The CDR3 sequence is CASSLPGTGCDEQYF. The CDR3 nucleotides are TGTGCCAGCAGCTTGCCCGGGACAGGGTGTGACGAGCAGTACTTC.

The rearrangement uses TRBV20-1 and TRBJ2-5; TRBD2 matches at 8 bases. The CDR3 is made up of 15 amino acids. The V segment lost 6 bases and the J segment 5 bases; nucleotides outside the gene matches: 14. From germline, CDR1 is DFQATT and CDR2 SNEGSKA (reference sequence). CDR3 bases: TGCAGTGCCCACCCCACGGGGGGGCTGAGGGAGACCCAGTACTTC. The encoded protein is CSAHPTGGLRETQYF.

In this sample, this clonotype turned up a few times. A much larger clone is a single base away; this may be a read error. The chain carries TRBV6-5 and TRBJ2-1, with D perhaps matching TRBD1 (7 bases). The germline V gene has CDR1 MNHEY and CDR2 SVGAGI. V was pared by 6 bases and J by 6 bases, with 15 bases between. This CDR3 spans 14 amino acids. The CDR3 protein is CASRTGDRFNEQFF. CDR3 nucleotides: TGTGCCAGCAGGACGGGGGACAGATTCAATGAGCAGTTCTTC.

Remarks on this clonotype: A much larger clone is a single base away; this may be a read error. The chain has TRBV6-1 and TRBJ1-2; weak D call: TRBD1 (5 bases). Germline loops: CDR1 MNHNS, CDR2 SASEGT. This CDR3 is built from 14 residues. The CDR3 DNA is TGTGCCAGCAGTGAATTGTCCAGGGATTATGGCCACACCTTC. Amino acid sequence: CASSELSRDYGHTF.

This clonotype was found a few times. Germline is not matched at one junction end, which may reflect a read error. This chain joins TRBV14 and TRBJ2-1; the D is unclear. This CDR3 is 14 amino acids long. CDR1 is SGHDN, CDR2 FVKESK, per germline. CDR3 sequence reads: CARSQDPPYNEQFF. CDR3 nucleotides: TGTGCCCGCAGCCAAGATCCCCCTTACAATGAGCAGTTCTTC.

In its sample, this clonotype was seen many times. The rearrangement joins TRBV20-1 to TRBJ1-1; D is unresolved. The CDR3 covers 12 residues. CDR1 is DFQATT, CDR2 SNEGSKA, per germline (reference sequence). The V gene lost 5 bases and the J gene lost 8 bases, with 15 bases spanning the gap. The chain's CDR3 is CSALTTGFEAFF. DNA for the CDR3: TGCAGTGCTCTTACGACGGGATTCGAAGCTTTCTTT.